This T cell receptor (beta chain) was captured by sequencing in a study of cytomegalovirus exposure and HLA in healthy donors. PCR involved 60 Vbeta and 13 Jbeta primers. Some clones are missing from TCRdb's copy, which holds only in-frame ones; the method was immunoSEQ multiplex PCR. The sample has more than 85,000 clones, nearly 80% seen once. The CDR3 covers 16 residues. V was pared by 0 bases and J by 4 bases, with 15 bases between. CDR1 and CDR2 (germline): SGHTA, FQGNSA. This TCR came from a woman in her twenties or thirties in good health and CMV-seronegative. The chain uses TRBV7-2 and TRBJ1-2; TRBD1 is a possible D gene (5 bases). Sequenced sample: PBMCs. The CDR3 reads CASSLAGTAGLYGYTF. The CDR3 DNA sequence: TGTGCCAGCAGCTTAGCGGGGACTGCGGGCCTCTATGGCTACACCTTC.